These 16 T cell receptor beta chains were all obtained from the same sample, sequenced in a study of cytomegalovirus exposure and HLA in healthy donors (dated by TCRdb to about 2017). Library preparation employed the immunoSEQ multiplex PCR assay. For the multiplex PCR, a mixture combining 60 forward primers for TCR Vbeta segments and 13 reverse primers for TCR Jbeta segments was used. TCRdb carries this immuneACCESS record with in-frame sequences only. Its versions omit some clonotypes, under half of them owing to an unresolved V gene in the studies checked, with the rest unexplained. This sample holds nearly 200,000 clones; 80% to 90% were observed only once. The top ten hold 1% to 1.5% of the sample. Sequenced material: PBMCs. These receptors were collected from a man aged 25 to 45 in good health and CMV-seronegative.

With respect to this clone: A read error may account for a junction end that differs from germline. The J gene is TRBJ2-1, the V gene TRBV7-9; perhaps TRBD1 as D (5 bases). Germline values: CDR1 SEHNR, CDR2 FQNEAQ (reference sequence). The CDR3 has 16 amino acids. CDR3 region: CSSSPQAYLSYNEQFF. The DNA of the CDR3 is TGTTCCAGCAGCCCACAGGCTTACCTTTCCTACAATGAGCAGTTCTTC.

J is TRBJ1-3 and V is TRBV2; D is possibly TRBD1 (6 bases). V was cut by 8 bases and J by 0 bases, with 11 bases left in between. This CDR3 has 14 residues. Germline CDR1 SNHLY, CDR2 FYNNEI. CDR3 sequence: CASSLDSSGNTIYF. The CDR3 DNA reads as TGTGCCAGCTCACTGGACAGCTCTGGAAACACCATATATTTT. The full variable domain, in which reference TRBV2 and TRBJ1-3 provide the parts outside the CDR3, is EPEVTQTPSHQVTQMGQEVILRCVPISNHLYFYWYRQILGQKVEFLVSFYNNEISEKSEIFDDQFSVERPDGSNFTLKIRSTKLEDSAMYFCASSLDSSGNTIYFGEGSWLTVV.

V gene TRBV4-2 combines with J gene TRBJ2-7; D unclear. The V gene's germline CDR1 is LGHNA and CDR2 YNFKEQ. V lost 0 bases and J 1 base, leaving 19 bases between the germline ends. The CDR3 is 18 amino acids. The DNA of the CDR3 is TGTGCCAGCAGCCAAGAAAGTAATATCAGGCTCGGATCCTACGAGCAGTACTTC. Translation gives CASSQESNIRLGSYEQYF.

The chain combines TRBV30 with TRBJ2-3; weak D call: TRBD2 (6 bases). The CDR3 runs 15 residues. The V gene lost 0 bases and the J gene lost 5 bases, with 15 bases spanning the gap. Germline CDR1 is GTSNPN and CDR2 is SVGIG (reference sequence). CDR3 sequence: CAWSVWRGGGDTQYF. CDR3 in DNA: TGTGCCTGGAGTGTCTGGCGGGGAGGTGGAGATACGCAGTATTTT.

The chain employs TRBV18 and TRBJ2-7, with D possibly being TRBD1 (6 bases). Per germline, CDR1 KGHSH and CDR2 LQKENI. Trimming took off 5 bases at V and 3 bases at J, with 11 bases between the two ends. CDR3 length: 13 amino acids. The CDR3 protein is CASSLGQDYEQYF. CDR3 coding DNA: TGTGCCAGCTCATTGGGACAAGACTACGAGCAGTACTTC. Variable domain in full (rest from reference TRBV18 and TRBJ2-7): NAGVMQNPRHLVRRRGQEARLRCSPMKGHSHVYWYRQLPEEGLKFMVYLQKENIIDESGMPKERFSAEFPKEGPSILRIQQVVRGDSAAYFCASSLGQDYEQYFGPGTRLTVT.

This clone was counted between two and nine times. This sequence joins TRBV7-2 and TRBJ2-1; the D is unclear. The ends were cut back, 3 bases at V and 6 bases at J, with 9 bases in the middle. The CDR3 contains 13 residues. Germline loops: CDR1 SGHTA, CDR2 FQGNSA. The CDR3 loop reads CASSLLVVNEQFF. The CDR3 DNA reads TGTGCCAGCAGCTTGTTAGTAGTCAATGAGCAGTTCTTC.

This chain joins TRBV5-1 and TRBJ1-1, with D perhaps matching TRBD1 (5 bases). V was pared by 1 base and J by 2 bases, with 12 bases between. The germline gives CDR1 SGHRS, CDR2 YFSETQ. The CDR3 runs to 15 residues. This CDR3 reads CASSLTGTLNTEAFF. CDR3 bases: TGCGCCAGCAGCTTGACCGGGACTCTCAACACTGAAGCTTTCTTT.

The chain is built from TRBV19 and TRBJ1-3; D gene unclear. Germline lookup yields CDR1 LNHDA and CDR2 SQIVND (reference sequence). The germline V and J ends were trimmed by 3 bases and 3 bases, with 12 bases remaining between them. There are 15 residues in the CDR3. Here the CDR3 DNA reads TGTGCCAGTAGTATCCCTCGGAGTTTTGGAAACACCATATATTTT. Translated: CASSIPRSFGNTIYF. Looking up the rest from reference TRBV19 and TRBJ1-3 gives the full variable domain: DGGITQSPKYLFRKEGQNVTLSCEQNLNHDAMYWYRQDPGQGLRLIYYSQIVNDFQKGDIAEGYSVSREKKESFPLTVTSAQKNPTAFYLCASSIPRSFGNTIYFGEGSWLTVV.

A single count supports this clone. This chain uses TRBV6-5 with TRBJ2-5; TRBD2 might be the D (5 bases). Germline V gene sequence: CDR1 MNHEY, CDR2 SVGAGI. This CDR3 region has 15 residues. Trimming left V 0 bases short and J 2 bases short, with 10 bases between. In nucleotides, the CDR3 is TGTGCCAGCAGTTACTCCCCAGCGGCTCAAGAGACCCAGTACTTC. Protein sequence: CASSYSPAAQETQYF.

The chain employs TRBV28 and TRBJ2-4, with TRBD2 matching over 9 bases. Germline CDR1 and CDR2: MDHEN and SYDVKM. This CDR3 has 16 amino acids. Trimming cost V 4 bases and J 2 bases; bases outside gene matches: 6. The CDR3 DNA reads TGTGCCAGCAGTTATCCTAGCGGGAATTCCAAAAACATTCAGTACTTC. Its protein is CASSYPSGNSKNIQYF. Variable domain in full (rest from reference TRBV28 and TRBJ2-4): DVKVTQSSRYLVKRTGEKVFLECVQDMDHENMFWYRQDPGLGLRLIYFSYDVKMKEKGDIPEGYSVSREKKERFSLILESASTNQTSMYLCASSYPSGNSKNIQYFGAGTRLSVL.

This chain connects TRBV7-2 to TRBJ2-7; 7 bases line up with TRBD1. Germline loops: CDR1 SGHTA, CDR2 FQGNSA. Trimming at V came to 1 base and at J to 2 bases, leaving 8 bases not matched to a gene. CDR3 length: 16 residues. The CDR3 DNA reads as TGTGCCAGCAGCTTAGGATTCGGGACAGCCCCCTACGAGCAGTACTTC. Its protein product is CASSLGFGTAPYEQYF.

The chain uses TRBV6-5 and TRBJ1-5; 9 bases line up with TRBD1. The germline V gene has CDR1 MNHEY and CDR2 SVGAGI. After removal of 4 bases from V and 6 bases from J, the junction contained 10 bases not matched to a gene. The CDR3 consists of 16 residues. Here the CDR3 DNA reads TGTGCCAGCAGTTTGACCGGGACAGGGACCGGTCAGCCCCAGCATTTT. It is translated as CASSLTGTGTGQPQHF.

This clone was seen a single time. V is TRBV6-5 and J is TRBJ1-1; 7 bases align to TRBD1. This CDR3 region has 15 residues. With V trimmed by 4 bases and J by 2 bases, 7 bases remained unmatched. The germline V gene has CDR1 MNHEY and CDR2 SVGAGI. The CDR3 loop is CASSSPGQPNTEAFF. The CDR3 nucleotides are TGTGCCAGCAGTTCGCCGGGACAGCCTAACACTGAAGCTTTCTTT.

The chain carries TRBV19 and TRBJ2-3; tentatively, D is TRBD2 (7 bases). CDR3 length: 16 amino acids. Germline V gene lookup returns CDR1 LNHDA and CDR2 SQIVND (reference sequence). V dropped 5 bases and J dropped 5 bases, with 20 bases sitting between them. This CDR3 is CASSAYRGAREDTQYF. The CDR3 coding sequence is TGTGCCAGTAGTGCCTACCGGGGGGCGCGGGAAGATACGCAGTATTTT.

The chain couples TRBV14 to TRBJ2-7; 7 nucleotides agree with TRBD1. The CDR3 spans 12 residues. CDR1 SGHDN and CDR2 FVKESK come from the germline V gene. V lost 1 base to trimming and J lost 12 bases; unmatched junction nucleotides: 6. The DNA for the CDR3 is TGTGCCAGCAGCCAAGTCCCCGGGACAGCGTACTTC. As protein: CASSQVPGTAYF.

The chain links TRBV19 to TRBJ2-1, with 7 bases lining up with TRBD2. Germline V lookup: CDR1 LNHDA, CDR2 SQIVND (reference sequence). Unmatched junction bases numbered 6, after V lost 1 base and J lost 9 bases. The CDR3 extends over 14 amino acids. The CDR3 is CASSIAREELEQFF. CDR3 nucleotides: TGTGCCAGTAGTATAGCTCGGGAGGAGCTTGAGCAGTTCTTC.